The entry that follows covers one T cell receptor (delta chain) sequence. The same CDR3 is also encoded by other DNA sequences in this sample. This entry belongs to a study of gamma-delta chains in newborns, infants, children. About the study: Microbial exposure reportedly drives polyclonal innate γδ T cell expansion after birth.

TCRdb reran clone calling via CATT on the reads. The sample has 4,000 to 5,000 delta-chain clones; 6.2% are singletons. Germline lookup yields CDR1 GEAIGNYY and CDR2 EKD. Losses at the gene ends were 0 bases for V and 0 bases for J; bases not matched to a gene: 2. The CDR3 consists of 19 residues. Sequenced sample: blood. The rearrangement links TRDV2 to TRDJ3; TRDD3 agrees at 12 bases. The sequence was collected from a child who was a newborn, infant or young child, either healthy, febrile or measles-vaccinated (not recorded which). CDR3 sequence reads: CACDTLGDTSSWDTRQMFF. Written as DNA, the CDR3 is TGTGCCTGTGACACCCTGGGGGATACGAGCTCCTGGGACACCCGACAGATGTTTTTC.